Given below is one T cell receptor (beta chain) in context. With random hexamers, roughly 0.45 to 1 ug RNA was reverse transcribed. The authors amplified TCR beta CDR3 across 54 Vbeta and 13 Jbeta using immunoSEQ multiplex PCR. TCRdb fed the immunoSEQ multiplex PCR reads into MiXCR, producing one record per CDR3 protein. The top ten clones hold around 0.16% of a sample with approximately 190,000 distinct CDR3 sequences, approximately 95% of them seen once. Sequencing of TCR beta, carried out with a high-throughput approach, was applied to CD8+ and CD4+ T cells from the blood. V was pared by 7 bases and J by 0 bases, with 13 bases of the junction left unmatched. CDR1 SQVTM and CDR2 ANQGSEA come from the germline V gene. This CDR3 contains 16 residues. This sample was included in a study of CD8 T cells in Susac syndrome.

The sequenced sample consisted of CD8+ T cells from PBMCs. This rearrangement joins TRBV29-1 to TRBJ2-3, with TRBD2 identical over 7 bases. The origin of this receptor is a human donor with Susac syndrome. This chain's CDR3 is CSANLLGLGSTDTQYF. CDR3 coding DNA: TGCAGCGCCAACCTCTTAGGACTAGGTAGCACAGATACGCAGTATTTT.